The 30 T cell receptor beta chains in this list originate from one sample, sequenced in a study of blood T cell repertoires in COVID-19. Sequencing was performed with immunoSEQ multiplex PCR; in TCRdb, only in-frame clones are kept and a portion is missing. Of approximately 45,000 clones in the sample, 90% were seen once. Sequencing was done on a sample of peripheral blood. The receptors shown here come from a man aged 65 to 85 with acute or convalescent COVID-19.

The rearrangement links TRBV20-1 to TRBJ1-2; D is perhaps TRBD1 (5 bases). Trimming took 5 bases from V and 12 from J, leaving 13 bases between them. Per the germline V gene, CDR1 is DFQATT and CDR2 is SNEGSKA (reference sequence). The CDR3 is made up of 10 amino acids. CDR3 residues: CSAEFRAHTF. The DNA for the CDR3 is TGCAGTGCTGAATTCAGGGCCCACACCTTC.

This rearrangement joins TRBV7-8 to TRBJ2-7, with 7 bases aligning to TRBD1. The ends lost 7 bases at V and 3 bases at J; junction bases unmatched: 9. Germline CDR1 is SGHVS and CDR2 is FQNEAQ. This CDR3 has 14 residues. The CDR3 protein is CASTRQGIGYEQYF. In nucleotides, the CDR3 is TGTGCCAGCACCCGACAGGGAATCGGCTACGAGCAGTACTTC.

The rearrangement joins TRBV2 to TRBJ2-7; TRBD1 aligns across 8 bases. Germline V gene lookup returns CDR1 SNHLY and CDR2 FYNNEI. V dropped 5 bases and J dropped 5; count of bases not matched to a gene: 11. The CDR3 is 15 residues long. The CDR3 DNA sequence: TGTGCCAGCAGTTTGGGGACAGGCCGGGTACACGAGCAGTACTTC. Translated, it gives CASSLGTGRVHEQYF.

The CDR3 region has the DNA TGTGCCAGCAGCGTAGTGAGTGGGACTAGCTTGGAGACCCAGTACTTC. This codes for CASSVVSGTSLETQYF. The V and J genes are TRBV9 and TRBJ2-5; 9 bases agree with TRBD2. The V gene end was trimmed by 0 bases and the J gene end by 5 bases; junction bases not matched to a gene: 8. Germline-derived CDR1 and CDR2 are SGDLS and YYNGEE. This CDR3 is 16 amino acids long.

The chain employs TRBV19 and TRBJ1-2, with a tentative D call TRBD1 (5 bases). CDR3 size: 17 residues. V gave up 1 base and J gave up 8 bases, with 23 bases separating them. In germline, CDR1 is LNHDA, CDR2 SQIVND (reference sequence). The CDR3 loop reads CASSIAGGAASSGGYTF. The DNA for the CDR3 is TGTGCCAGTAGTATAGCGGGAGGGGCAGCTTCCTCGGGGGGCTACACCTTC.

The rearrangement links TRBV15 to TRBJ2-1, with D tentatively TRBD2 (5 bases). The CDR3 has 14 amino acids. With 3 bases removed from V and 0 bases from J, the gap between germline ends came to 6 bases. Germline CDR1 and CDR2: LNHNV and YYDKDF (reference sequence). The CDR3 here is CATSRGSSYNEQFF. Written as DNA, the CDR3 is TGTGCCACCAGCAGGGGGAGCTCCTACAATGAGCAGTTCTTC.

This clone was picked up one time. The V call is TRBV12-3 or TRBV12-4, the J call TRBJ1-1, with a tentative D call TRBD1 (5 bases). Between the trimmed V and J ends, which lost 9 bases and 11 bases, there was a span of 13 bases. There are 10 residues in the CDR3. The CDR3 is CASRGGEAFF. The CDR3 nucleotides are TGTGCCAGTAGGGGAGGGGAGGCTTTCTTT.

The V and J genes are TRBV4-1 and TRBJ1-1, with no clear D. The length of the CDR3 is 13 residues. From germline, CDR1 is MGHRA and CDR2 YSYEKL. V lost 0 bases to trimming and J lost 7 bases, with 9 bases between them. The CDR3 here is CASSQDRRVEAFF. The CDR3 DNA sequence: TGCGCCAGCAGCCAAGATCGGAGGGTTGAAGCTTTCTTT.

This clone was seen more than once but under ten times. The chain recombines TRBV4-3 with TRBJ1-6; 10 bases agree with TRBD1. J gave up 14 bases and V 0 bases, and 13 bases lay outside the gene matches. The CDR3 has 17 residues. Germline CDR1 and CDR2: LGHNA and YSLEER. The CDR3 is CASSQDGRGQGRRALHF. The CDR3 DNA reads TGCGCCAGCAGCCAAGATGGCAGGGGACAGGGGCGGAGGGCCCTCCACTTT.

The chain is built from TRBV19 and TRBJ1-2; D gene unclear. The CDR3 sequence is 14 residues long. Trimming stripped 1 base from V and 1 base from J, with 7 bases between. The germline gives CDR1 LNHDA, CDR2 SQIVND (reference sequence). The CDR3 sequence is CASSIVTSNYGYTF. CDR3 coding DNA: TGTGCCAGTAGTATAGTGACAAGTAACTATGGCTACACCTTC.

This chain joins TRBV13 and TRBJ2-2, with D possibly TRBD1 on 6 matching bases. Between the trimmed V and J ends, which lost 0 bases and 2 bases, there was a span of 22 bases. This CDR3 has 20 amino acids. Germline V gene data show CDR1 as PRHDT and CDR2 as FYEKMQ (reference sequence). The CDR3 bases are TGTGCCAGCAGCTTAGGCCTTTCCATTGAGGGGGAACTCAACACCGGGGAGCTGTTTTTT. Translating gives CASSLGLSIEGELNTGELFF.

CDR3 loop: CASRTAPYYGYTF. CDR3 coding DNA: TGTGCCAGCAGGACAGCCCCATACTATGGCTACACCTTC. The rearrangement joins TRBV28 to TRBJ1-2, with D perhaps matching TRBD1 (5 bases). The CDR3 loop spans 13 amino acids. Germline assignment: CDR1 MDHEN and CDR2 SYDVKM. The ends were cut back, 6 bases at V and 3 bases at J, with 11 bases in the middle.

The CDR3 DNA reads TGCAGTGCTGGCTCTAATTCACCCCTCCACTTT. It codes for CSAGSNSPLHF. This chain connects TRBV20-1 to TRBJ1-6; no clear D. CDR1 and CDR2 (germline): DFQATT, SNEGSKA (reference sequence). The length of the CDR3 is 11 residues. Trimming removed 5 bases at V and 6 bases at J, with 5 bases between.

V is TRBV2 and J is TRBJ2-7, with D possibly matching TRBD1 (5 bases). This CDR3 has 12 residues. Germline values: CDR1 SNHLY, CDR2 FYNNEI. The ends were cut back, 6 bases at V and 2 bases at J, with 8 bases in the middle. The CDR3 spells CASRQGPYEQYF. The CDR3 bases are TGTGCCAGCAGGCAGGGCCCCTACGAGCAGTACTTC.

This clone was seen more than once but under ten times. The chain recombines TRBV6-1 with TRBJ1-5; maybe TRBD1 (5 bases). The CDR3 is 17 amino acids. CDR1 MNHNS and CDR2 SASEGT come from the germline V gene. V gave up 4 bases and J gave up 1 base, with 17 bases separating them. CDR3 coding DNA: TGTGCCAGCAGTGGGAGGGGTAGAGTTGGCAGCAATCAGCCCCAGCATTTT. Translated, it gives CASSGRGRVGSNQPQHF.

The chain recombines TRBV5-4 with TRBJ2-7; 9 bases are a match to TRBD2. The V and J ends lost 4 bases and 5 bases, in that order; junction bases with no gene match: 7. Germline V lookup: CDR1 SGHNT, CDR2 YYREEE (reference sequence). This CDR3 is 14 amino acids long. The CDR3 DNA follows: TGTGCCAGCAGCCGCGGGGGGGCCATCGACGAGCAGTACTTC. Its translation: CASSRGGAIDEQYF.

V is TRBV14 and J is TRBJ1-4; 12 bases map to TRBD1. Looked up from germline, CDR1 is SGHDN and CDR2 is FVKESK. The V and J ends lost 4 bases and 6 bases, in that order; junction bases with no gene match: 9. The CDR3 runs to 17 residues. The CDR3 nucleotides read TGTGCCAGCAGCCCGACCGGGACAGGGGGCGCCGATGAAAAACTGTTTTTT. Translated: CASSPTGTGGADEKLFF.

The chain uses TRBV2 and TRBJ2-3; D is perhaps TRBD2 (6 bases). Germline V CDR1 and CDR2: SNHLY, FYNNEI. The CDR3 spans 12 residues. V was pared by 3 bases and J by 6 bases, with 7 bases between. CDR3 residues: CASSDRGDTQYF. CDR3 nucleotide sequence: TGTGCCAGCAGTGATCGGGGGGATACGCAGTATTTT.

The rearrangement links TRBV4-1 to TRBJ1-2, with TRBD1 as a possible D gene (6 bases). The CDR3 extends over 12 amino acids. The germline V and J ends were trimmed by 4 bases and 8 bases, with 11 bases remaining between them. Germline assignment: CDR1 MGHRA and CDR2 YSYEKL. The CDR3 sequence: CASSLGGVGYTF. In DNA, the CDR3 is TGCGCCAGCAGCCTAGGGGGGGTGGGCTACACCTTC.

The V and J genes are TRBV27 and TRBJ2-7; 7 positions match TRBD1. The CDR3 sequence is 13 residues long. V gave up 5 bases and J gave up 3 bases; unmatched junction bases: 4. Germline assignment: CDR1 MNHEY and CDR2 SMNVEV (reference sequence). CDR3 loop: CASSPGTVYEQYF. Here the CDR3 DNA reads TGTGCCAGCAGTCCCGGGACAGTCTACGAGCAGTACTTC.

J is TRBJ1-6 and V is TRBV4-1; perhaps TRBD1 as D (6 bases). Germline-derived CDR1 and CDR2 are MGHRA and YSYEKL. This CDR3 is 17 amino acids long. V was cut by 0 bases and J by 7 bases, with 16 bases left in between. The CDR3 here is CASSQERGRGLNSPLHF. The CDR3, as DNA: TGCGCCAGCAGCCAAGAACGAGGCAGGGGCCTAAATTCACCCCTCCACTTT.

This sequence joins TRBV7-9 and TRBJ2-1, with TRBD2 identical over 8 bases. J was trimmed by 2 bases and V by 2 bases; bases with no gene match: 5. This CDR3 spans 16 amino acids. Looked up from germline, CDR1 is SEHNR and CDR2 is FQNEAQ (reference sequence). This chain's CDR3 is CASSLTGGGPYNEQFF. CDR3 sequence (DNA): TGTGCCAGCAGCTTAACTGGCGGGGGGCCCTACAATGAGCAGTTCTTC.

CDR3: CASSLPQGLTYNEQFF. Here the CDR3 DNA reads TGTGCCAGCAGTCTTCCGCAGGGACTCACCTACAATGAGCAGTTCTTC. The rearrangement joins TRBV6-2 or TRBV6-3 to TRBJ2-1; a possible D gene is TRBD2 (6 bases). The germline V gene encodes CDR1 MNHEY and CDR2 SVGEGT. The CDR3 covers 16 residues. V was cut by 5 bases and J by 2 bases, with 16 bases left in between.

CDR3 loop: CASSRQGGYTF. In nucleotides, the CDR3 is TGTGCCAGCAGCCGGCAGGGAGGCTACACCTTC. The J gene is TRBJ1-2, the V gene TRBV3-1 (or the pseudogene TRBV3-2), with a weak D call TRBD1 (5 bases). Germline loops: CDR1 LGHDT, CDR2 YNNKEL (reference sequence). The CDR3 totals 11 residues. V was shortened by 4 bases and J by 8 bases, with 8 bases between the two germline ends.

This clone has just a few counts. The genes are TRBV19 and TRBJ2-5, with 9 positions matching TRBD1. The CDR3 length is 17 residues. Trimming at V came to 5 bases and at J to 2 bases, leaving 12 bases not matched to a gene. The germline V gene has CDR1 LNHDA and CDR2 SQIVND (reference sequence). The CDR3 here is CASSPFPGTGFQETQYF. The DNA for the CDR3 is TGTGCCAGTAGTCCCTTCCCCGGGACAGGGTTTCAAGAGACCCAGTACTTC.

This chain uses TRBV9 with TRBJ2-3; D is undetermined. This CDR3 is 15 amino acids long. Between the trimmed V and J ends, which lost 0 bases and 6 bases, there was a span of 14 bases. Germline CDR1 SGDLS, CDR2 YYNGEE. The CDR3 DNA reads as TGTGCCAGCAGCGTAGATGTACTAAATTCTGATACGCAGTATTTT. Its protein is CASSVDVLNSDTQYF.

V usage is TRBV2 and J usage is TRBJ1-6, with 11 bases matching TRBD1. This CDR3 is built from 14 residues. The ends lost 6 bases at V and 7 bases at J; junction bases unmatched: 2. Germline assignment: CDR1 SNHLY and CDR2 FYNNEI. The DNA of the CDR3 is TGTGCCAGCAGGGGACAGGGGGACAATTCACCCCTCCACTTT. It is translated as CASRGQGDNSPLHF.

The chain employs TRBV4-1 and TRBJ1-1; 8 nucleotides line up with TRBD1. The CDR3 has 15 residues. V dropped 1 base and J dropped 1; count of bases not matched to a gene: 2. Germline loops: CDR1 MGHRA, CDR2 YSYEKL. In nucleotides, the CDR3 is TGCGCCAGCAGCCAAGCGGACAGGGAGAACACTGAAGCTTTCTTT. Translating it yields CASSQADRENTEAFF.

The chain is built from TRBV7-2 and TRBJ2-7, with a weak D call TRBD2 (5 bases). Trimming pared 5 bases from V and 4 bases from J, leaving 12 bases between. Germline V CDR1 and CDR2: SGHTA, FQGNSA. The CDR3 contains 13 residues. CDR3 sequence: CASSKAAEYEQYF. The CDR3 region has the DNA TGTGCCAGCAGCAAAGCGGCAGAATACGAGCAGTACTTC.

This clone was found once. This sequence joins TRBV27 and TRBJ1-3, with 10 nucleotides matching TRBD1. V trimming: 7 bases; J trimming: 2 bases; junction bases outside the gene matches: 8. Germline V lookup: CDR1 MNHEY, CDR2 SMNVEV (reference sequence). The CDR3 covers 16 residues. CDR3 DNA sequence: TGTGCCAGCATTTCAACCGGGACAGGGGCTGGAAACACCATATATTTT. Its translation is CASISTGTGAGNTIYF.